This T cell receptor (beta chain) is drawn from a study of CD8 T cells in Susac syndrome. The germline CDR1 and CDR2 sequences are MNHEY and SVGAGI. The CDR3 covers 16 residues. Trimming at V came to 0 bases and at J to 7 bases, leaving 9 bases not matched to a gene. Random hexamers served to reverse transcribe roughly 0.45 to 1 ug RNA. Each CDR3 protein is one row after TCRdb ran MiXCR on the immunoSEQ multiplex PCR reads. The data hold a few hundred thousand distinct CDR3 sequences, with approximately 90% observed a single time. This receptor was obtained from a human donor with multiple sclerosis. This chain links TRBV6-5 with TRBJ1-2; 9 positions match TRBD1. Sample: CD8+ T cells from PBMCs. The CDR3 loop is CASSYSSGTGNGGYTF. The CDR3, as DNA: TGTGCCAGCAGTTACTCGAGTGGGACAGGGAATGGTGGCTACACCTTC.